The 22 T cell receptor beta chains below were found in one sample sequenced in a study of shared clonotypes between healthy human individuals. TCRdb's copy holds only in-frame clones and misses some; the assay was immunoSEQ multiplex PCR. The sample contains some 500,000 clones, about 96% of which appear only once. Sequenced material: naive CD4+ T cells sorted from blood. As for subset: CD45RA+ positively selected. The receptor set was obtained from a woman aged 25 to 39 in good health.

The CDR3 bases are TGTGCCAGCAGTTTAGCCGAAGAGACCCAGTACTTC. Protein: CASSLAEETQYF. The chain joins TRBV2 to TRBJ2-5; D unclear. Trimming removed 5 bases at V and 3 bases at J, with 7 bases between. Germline assignment: CDR1 SNHLY and CDR2 FYNNEI. This CDR3 has 12 residues.

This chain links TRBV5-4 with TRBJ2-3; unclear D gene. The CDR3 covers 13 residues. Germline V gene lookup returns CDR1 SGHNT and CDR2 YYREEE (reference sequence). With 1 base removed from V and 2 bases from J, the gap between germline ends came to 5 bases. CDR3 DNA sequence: TGTGCCAGCAGCTTGTTCGACACAGATACGCAGTATTTT. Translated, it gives CASSLFDTDTQYF.

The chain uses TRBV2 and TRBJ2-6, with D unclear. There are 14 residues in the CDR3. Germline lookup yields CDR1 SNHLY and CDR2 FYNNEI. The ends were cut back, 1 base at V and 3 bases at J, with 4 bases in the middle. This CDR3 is CASSEGLGANVLTF. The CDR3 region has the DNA TGTGCCAGCAGTGAAGGTCTTGGGGCCAACGTCCTGACTTTC.

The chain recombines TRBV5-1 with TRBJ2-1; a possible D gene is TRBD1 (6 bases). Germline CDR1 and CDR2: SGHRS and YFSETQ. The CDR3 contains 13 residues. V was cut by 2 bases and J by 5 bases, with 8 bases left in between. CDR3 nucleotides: TGCGCCAGCAGCTTTACAGGGAACAATGAGCAGTTCTTC. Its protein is CASSFTGNNEQFF.

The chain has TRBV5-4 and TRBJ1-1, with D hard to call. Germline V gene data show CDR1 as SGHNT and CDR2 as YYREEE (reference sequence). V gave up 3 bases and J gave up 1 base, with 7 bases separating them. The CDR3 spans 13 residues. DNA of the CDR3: TGTGCCAGCAGCTCTGACAAGAACACTGAAGCTTTCTTT. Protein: CASSSDKNTEAFF.

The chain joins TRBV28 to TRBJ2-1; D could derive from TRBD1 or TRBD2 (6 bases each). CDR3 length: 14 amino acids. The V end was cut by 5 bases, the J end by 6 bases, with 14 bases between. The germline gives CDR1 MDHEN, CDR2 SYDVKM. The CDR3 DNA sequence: TGTGCCAGCAGTGCCGGATGGGGGGCCAATGAGCAGTTCTTC. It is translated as CASSAGWGANEQFF.

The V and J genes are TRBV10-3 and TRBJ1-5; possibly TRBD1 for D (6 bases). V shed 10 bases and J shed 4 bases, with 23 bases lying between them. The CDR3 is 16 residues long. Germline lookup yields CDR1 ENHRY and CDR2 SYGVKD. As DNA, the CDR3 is TGTGCCACCGGCGTTAGGGGGGCAATAGGTAATCAGCCCCAGCATTTT. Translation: CATGVRGAIGNQPQHF.

The CDR3 spells CASSYTGNLGAGYTF. CDR3 sequence (DNA): TGTGCCAGCAGCTACACCGGGAACCTGGGAGCTGGCTACACCTTC. This chain uses TRBV11-1 with TRBJ1-2; D not certain. There are 15 residues in the CDR3. The germline V gene has CDR1 SGHAT and CDR2 FQDESV (reference sequence). The ends were cut back, 4 bases at V and 7 bases at J, with 19 bases in the middle.

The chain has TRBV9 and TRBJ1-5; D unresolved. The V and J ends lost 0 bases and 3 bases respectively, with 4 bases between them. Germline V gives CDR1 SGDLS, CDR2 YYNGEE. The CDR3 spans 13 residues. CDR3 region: CASSVGFNQPQHF. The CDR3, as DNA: TGTGCCAGCAGCGTAGGGTTCAATCAGCCCCAGCATTTT. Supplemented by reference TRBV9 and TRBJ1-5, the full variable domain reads DSGVTQTPKHLITATGQRVTLRCSPRSGDLSVYWYQQSLDQGLQFLIQYYNGEERAKGNILERFSAQQFPDLHSELNLSSLELGDSALYFCASSVGFNQPQHFGDGTRLSIL.

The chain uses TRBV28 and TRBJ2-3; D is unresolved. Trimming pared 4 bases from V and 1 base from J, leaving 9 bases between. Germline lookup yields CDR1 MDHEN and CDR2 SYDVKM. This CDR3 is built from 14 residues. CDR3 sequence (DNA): TGTGCCAGCAGTTCCCCTCCGGGCACAGATACGCAGTATTTT. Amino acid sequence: CASSSPPGTDTQYF.

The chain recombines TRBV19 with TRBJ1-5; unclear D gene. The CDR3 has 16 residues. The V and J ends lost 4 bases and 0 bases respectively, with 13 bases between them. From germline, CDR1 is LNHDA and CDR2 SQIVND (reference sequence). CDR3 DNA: TGTGCCAGTAGTAATAAGGACGGTGATAGCAATCAGCCCCAGCATTTT. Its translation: CASSNKDGDSNQPQHF.

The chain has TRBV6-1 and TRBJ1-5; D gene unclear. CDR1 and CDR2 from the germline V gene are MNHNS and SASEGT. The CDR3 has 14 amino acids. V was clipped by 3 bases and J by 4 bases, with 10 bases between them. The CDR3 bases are TGTGCCAGCAGTGAGCAACAGCAAAATCAGCCCCAGCATTTT. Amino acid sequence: CASSEQQQNQPQHF.

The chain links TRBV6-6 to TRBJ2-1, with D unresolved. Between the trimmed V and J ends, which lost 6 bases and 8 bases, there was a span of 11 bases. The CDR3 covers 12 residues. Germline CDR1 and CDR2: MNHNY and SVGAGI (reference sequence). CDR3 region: CASSSMSYEQFF. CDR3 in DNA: TGTGCCAGCAGCTCTATGTCCTATGAGCAGTTCTTC.

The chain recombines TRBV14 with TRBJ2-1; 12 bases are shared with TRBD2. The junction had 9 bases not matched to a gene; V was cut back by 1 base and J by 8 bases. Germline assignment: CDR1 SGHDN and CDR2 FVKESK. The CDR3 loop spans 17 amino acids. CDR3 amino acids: CASSQAQTSGSGDEQFF. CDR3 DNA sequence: TGTGCCAGCAGCCAAGCGCAGACTAGCGGGAGTGGCGATGAGCAGTTCTTC.

Written as DNA, the CDR3 is TGTGCCACCAGCAGAGGACAGCGGGAGACCCAGTACTTC. The encoded protein is CATSRGQRETQYF. This chain links TRBV15 with TRBJ2-5; TRBD1 or TRBD2 may be the D gene (5 bases each). V shed 1 base and J shed 5 bases, with 8 bases lying between them. The CDR3 consists of 13 residues. Germline values: CDR1 LNHNV, CDR2 YYDKDF (reference sequence).

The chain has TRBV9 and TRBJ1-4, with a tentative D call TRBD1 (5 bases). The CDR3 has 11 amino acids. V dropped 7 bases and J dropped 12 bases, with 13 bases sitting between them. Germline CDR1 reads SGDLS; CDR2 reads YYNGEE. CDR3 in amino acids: CASGGTGELFF. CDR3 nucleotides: TGTGCCAGCGGGGGAACGGGGGAACTGTTTTTT.

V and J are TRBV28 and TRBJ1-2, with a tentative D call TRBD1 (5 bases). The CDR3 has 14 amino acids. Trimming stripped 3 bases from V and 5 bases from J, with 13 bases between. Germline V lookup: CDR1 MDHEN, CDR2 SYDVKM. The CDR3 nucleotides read TGTGCCAGCAGTTTGTCCCAGGGCGATTATGGCTACACCTTC. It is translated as CASSLSQGDYGYTF.

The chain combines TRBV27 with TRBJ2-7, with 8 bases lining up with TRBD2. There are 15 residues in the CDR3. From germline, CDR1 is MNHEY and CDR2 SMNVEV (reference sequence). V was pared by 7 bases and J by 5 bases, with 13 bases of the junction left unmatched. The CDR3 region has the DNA TGTGCCAGCACCCTACGGGGGGGGCTAGTTAACGAGCAGTACTTC. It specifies CASTLRGGLVNEQYF.

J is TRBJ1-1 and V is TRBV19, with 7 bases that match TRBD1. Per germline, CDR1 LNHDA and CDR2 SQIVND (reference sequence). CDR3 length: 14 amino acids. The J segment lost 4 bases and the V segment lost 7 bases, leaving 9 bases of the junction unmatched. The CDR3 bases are TGTGCCAGTAATCTTAGAGGGGGCATCACTGAAGCTTTCTTT. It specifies CASNLRGGITEAFF.

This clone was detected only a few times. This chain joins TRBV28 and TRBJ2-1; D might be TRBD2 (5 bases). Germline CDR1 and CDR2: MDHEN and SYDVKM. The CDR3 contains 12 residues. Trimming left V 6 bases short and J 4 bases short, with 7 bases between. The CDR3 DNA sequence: TGTGCCAGCAGCCGGACTTACAATGAGCAGTTCTTC. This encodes CASSRTYNEQFF.

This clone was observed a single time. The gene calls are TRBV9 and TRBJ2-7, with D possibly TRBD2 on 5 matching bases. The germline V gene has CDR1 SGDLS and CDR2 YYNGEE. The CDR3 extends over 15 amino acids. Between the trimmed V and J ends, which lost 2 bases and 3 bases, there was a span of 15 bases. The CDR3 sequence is CASSVSGGLGYEQYF. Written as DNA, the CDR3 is TGTGCCAGCAGCGTCTCGGGCGGGTTAGGCTACGAGCAGTACTTC.

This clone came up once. DNA of the CDR3: TGTGCCAGCAGCTTACGACAGGAGAATTACGAGCAGTACTTC. Its protein product is CASSLRQENYEQYF. The V call is TRBV11-1, the J call TRBJ2-7; tentative D call: TRBD1 (6 bases). CDR3 length equals 14 residues. The V end lost 2 bases, the J end lost 4 bases, and 12 bases lay between the germline ends. Germline CDR1 and CDR2: SGHAT and FQDESV (reference sequence).